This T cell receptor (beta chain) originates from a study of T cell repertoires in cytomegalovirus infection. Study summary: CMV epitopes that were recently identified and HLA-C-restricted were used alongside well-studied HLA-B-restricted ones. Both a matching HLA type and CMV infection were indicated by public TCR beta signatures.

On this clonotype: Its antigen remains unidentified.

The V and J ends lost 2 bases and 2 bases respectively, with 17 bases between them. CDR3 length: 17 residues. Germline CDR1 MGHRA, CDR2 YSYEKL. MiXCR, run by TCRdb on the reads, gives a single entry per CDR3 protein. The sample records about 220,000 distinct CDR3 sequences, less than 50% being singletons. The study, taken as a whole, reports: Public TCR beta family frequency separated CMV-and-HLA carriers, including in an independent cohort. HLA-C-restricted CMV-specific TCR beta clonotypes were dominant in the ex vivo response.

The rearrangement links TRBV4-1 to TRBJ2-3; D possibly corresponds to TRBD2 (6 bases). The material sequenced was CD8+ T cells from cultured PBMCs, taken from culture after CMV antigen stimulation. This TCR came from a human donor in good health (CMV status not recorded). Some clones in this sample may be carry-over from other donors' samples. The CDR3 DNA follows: TGCGCCAGCAGCCAATACCTAGCGCTTACTTACACAGATACGCAGTATTTT. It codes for CASSQYLALTYTDTQYF.